A selection of T cell receptor beta chains follows, all from one sample in a study of blood T cell repertoires in COVID-19. Data came from immunoSEQ multiplex PCR; TCRdb stores just in-frame clones and leaves some out. The repertoire holds around 49,000 clones, with roughly nine tenths as singletons. Sequencing was done on a sample of peripheral blood. The receptors shown here come from a human donor in a cohort sampled during active COVID-19. The conserved cysteine and the conserved F or W are not part of the CDR3 here. D genes are given only for firm matches.

D	V	CDR3
.	TRBV7-2	ASSYRARGGGTDTQY
.	TRBV9	ASSATVNSNEKLF
TRBD2	TRBV9	ASSAGGARSSEQF
.	TRBV29-1	SVASFTGELF
TRBD1	TRBV28	ASSSDRVGGYT
TRBD2	TRBV18	ASSSIGTSHVEQY
TRBD2	TRBV4-1	ASSQVAAGLAYEQF
TRBD1	TRBV7-2	ASSPLIPDRTAYNEQF
.	TRBV7-7	ASSLDGGLDQPQH
.	TRBV5-1	ASSNRNYEQY
TRBD2	TRBV19	ASSSGTSGSYEQY
TRBD1	TRBV6-5	ASGRDRGQYEQY
TRBD2	TRBV27	ASTQFSGGITDTQY
TRBD1	TRBV19	ASSSRGNLYNEQF
TRBD1	TRBV4-3	ASSPPHEDRIGWLAGYT
TRBD1	TRBV29-1	SVRQGGTDTQY
.	TRBV21-1	ASSSHRPGTGTQETQY
TRBD1	TRBV7-2	ASSPQTGGATEAF
TRBD1	TRBV6-6	ASSWDRGDTQY
TRBD1	TRBV3-1/TRBV3-2	ASSQGQSSGNTIY
.	TRBV5-1	ASQGVGEKLF
TRBD2	TRBV4-1	ASSQGSSGRALVEWANVLT
TRBD1	TRBV18	ASSPDGTARNTIY
TRBD1	TRBV4-3	ASSHLGQGYGYT
.	TRBV4-3	ASSQDFAEGGSYEQY
TRBD1	TRBV5-4	ASSPGGGQGVTEAF
.	TRBV5-6	ASSAGIVLTNEQF
.	TRBV4-2	ASSHTPAGTWSYEQY
.	TRBV9	ASSPSGGAGTEAF
.	TRBV4-1	ASSPRGAGRETQY
TRBD2	TRBV9	ASSPRGSGSTDTQY
.	TRBV7-2	ASSALSEQY
TRBD1	TRBV6-6	ASSHKDGQGGTQPQH
.	TRBV11-2	ASSTGRASEAF
.	TRBV19	ASSITVSDTQY
.	TRBV7-9	ASSLRSLETNGYT
TRBD2	TRBV5-4	ASSKGLAGAYGELF
TRBD1	TRBV4-1	ASSQGTGSSTDTQY
TRBD1	TRBV10-2	ASRPPPEQGVPDEQF
.	TRBV9	ASSVASLGRVTGELF
TRBD1	TRBV7-8	ASSLEGGGLPNYGYT
TRBD2	TRBV29-1	SARPPGLTNEQF
.	TRBV5-4	ASSLARVDEQY
TRBD1	TRBV19	ASKGTGYTGELF
TRBD2	TRBV19	ASRRLTQLGTSGSSLDEQF
TRBD2	TRBV5-1	ASSQRLAVTDTQY
TRBD1	TRBV7-3	ASSSTGVISPLH
TRBD1	TRBV27	ASSLGGQVFETQY
.	TRBV7-3	ASSPILQGSGETQY
.	TRBV7-6	ASSLEVFGYSGNTIY
TRBD1	TRBV2	ASRRQGWNTEAF
TRBD2	TRBV6-2/TRBV6-3	ASSSLAGASPGELF
.	TRBV7-6	ASSSSVPLGRTDTQY
TRBD1	TRBV19	ASSMRGVAGQINEKLF